This T cell receptor (beta chain) is drawn from a study of T-cell memory formation after mild COVID-19. V was clipped by 4 bases and J by 9 bases; unmatched bases: 12. Germline loops: CDR1 SGHTA, CDR2 FQGNSA. The CDR3 spans 15 residues. From the 5' RACE reads, TCRdb called clonotypes with MiXCR, one entry per CDR3 protein. This sample yields some 350,000 distinct CDR3 sequences, of which over 10% are seen a single time; over 20% belongs to the top ten. This TCR came from a man aged 18 to 30 who had mild COVID-19 (a few samples of this study predate the infection). Cell type and time point are not known. The V gene is TRBV7-2, the J gene TRBJ2-1, with TRBD1 matching over 7 bases. The sequencing input was PBMCs or a T cell subset sorted from them (not recorded which). Here the CDR3 reads CASSSPGTVKGEQFF. DNA of the CDR3: TGTGCCAGCAGCTCCCCTGGGACAGTAAAGGGTGAGCAGTTCTTC.